Below, 23 T cell receptor beta chains from the same sample are listed, as sequenced in a study of T-cell reconstitution after alpha-beta-depleted transplantation in children. Preparation of the TCRbeta library involved a method that used unique molecular identifiers. MiXCR was run by TCRdb on the PCR reads, yielding one entry per CDR3 protein. The sample holds a few hundred thousand distinct CDR3 sequences, about 10% seen once. Here the sequenced sample was PBMCs from the stem cell graft donor, taken from the stem cell graft. Receptors originate from a human donor who donated a stem cell graft to a child with SCID.

V and J are TRBV11-2 and TRBJ2-1; 7 nucleotides line up with TRBD1. Losses at the gene ends were 5 bases for V and 6 bases for J; bases not matched to a gene: 7. The V gene's germline CDR1 is SGHAT and CDR2 FQNNGV. This CDR3 is built from 14 residues. CDR3 loop: CASSATTGSNEQFF. In nucleotides, the CDR3 is TGTGCCAGCAGCGCGACGACAGGGAGCAATGAGCAGTTCTTC.

The sample holds a few counts of this clonotype. The V call is TRBV21-1, the J call TRBJ1-5; the table's TRBD1 call for D was not verified on the DNA. TRBV21-1 is a documented pseudogene. The CDR3 runs 16 residues. In nucleotides, the CDR3 is TGTGCCATCGTAAGGGATGCGGGGGCCAGCAATCAGCCCCAGCATTTT. Its translation is CAIVRDAGASNQPQHF.

This clonotype has more than one count but fewer than ten. This rearrangement joins TRBV5-1 to TRBJ2-5; tentative D call: TRBD1 (7 bases). CDR1 is SGHRS and CDR2 is YFSETQ in the germline V gene. The CDR3 sequence is 15 residues long. The V end was cut by 4 bases, the J end by 5 bases, with 18 bases between. The CDR3 loop is CASSTTGRLAETQYF. CDR3 coding DNA: TGCGCCAGCAGCACGACAGGGAGGTTAGCGGAGACCCAGTACTTC.

The CDR3 here is CASSLLGGDYNEQFF. The CDR3 DNA reads TGCGCCAGCAGCTTGTTGGGGGGCGACTACAATGAGCAGTTCTTC. The rearrangement uses TRBV5-1 and TRBJ2-1, with D perhaps assigned TRBD1 or TRBD2 (6 bases each). The CDR3 is 15 residues long. The V end lost 1 base, the J end lost 3 bases, and 11 bases lay between the germline ends. Per germline, CDR1 SGHRS and CDR2 YFSETQ.

V is TRBV20-1 and J is TRBJ2-3, with 10 bases matching TRBD2. This CDR3 spans 18 amino acids. Trimming at V came to 0 bases and at J to 0 bases, leaving 9 bases not matched to a gene. Germline CDR1 DFQATT, CDR2 SNEGSKA (reference sequence). The CDR3 loop reads CSARDLRSGGASTDTQYF. As DNA, the CDR3 is TGCAGTGCTAGAGATTTGAGAAGCGGGGGGGCAAGCACAGATACGCAGTATTTT.

The chain is built from TRBV3-1 and TRBJ1-1; 10 positions match TRBD1. Germline CDR1 reads LGHDT; CDR2 reads YNNKEL (reference sequence). J was trimmed by 1 base and V by 4 bases; bases with no gene match: 3. The CDR3 length is 15 residues. The CDR3 coding sequence is TGTGCCAGCAGCCCCTGGACAGGGGGGAACACTGAAGCTTTCTTT. Translating it yields CASSPWTGGNTEAFF.

This clonotype was observed at least ten times. The chain joins TRBV12-3 or TRBV12-4 to TRBJ2-3, with a tentative D call TRBD2 (6 bases). The CDR3 length is 16 residues. Trimming cost V 6 bases and J 2 bases, with 18 bases left between them. As DNA, the CDR3 is TGTGCCAGCAGCCCTTTTCTTCGGGACTTCACAGATACGCAGTATTTT. Translated, it gives CASSPFLRDFTDTQYF.

The genes are TRBV7-3 and TRBJ1-1, with a possible D match to TRBD1 (5 bases). The CDR3 extends over 14 amino acids. The germline gives CDR1 SGHTA, CDR2 FQGTGA. V lost 5 bases to trimming and J lost 3 bases, with 13 bases between them. The CDR3 is CASSPDSPHTEAFF. The CDR3 DNA sequence: TGTGCCAGCAGCCCAGACAGCCCCCACACTGAAGCTTTCTTT.

The DNA for the CDR3 is TGCAGTGCTAGAGTACAGGGGGCCATCGAGCAGTACTTC. It translates to CSARVQGAIEQYF. The chain is built from TRBV20-1 and TRBJ2-7; TRBD1 matches at 9 bases. The CDR3 is made up of 13 amino acids. The germline CDR1 and CDR2 sequences are DFQATT and SNEGSKA (reference sequence). V was pared by 1 base and J by 6 bases, with 4 bases of the junction left unmatched.

The V call is TRBV7-9, the J call TRBJ2-3; TRBD2 agrees at 12 bases. The CDR3 totals 16 residues. V gave up 7 bases and J gave up 0 bases; unmatched junction bases: 5. Per germline, CDR1 SEHNR and CDR2 FQNEAQ (reference sequence). The DNA of the CDR3 is TGTGCCAGCACCGAAGGGACTAGCGGGAGCACAGATACGCAGTATTTT. Amino acids: CASTEGTSGSTDTQYF.

This clonotype was counted many times. The CDR3 loop is CSAQDGGSETQYF. CDR3 DNA sequence: TGCAGCGCCCAAGACGGGGGTAGTGAGACCCAGTACTTC. The V gene is TRBV29-1, the J gene TRBJ2-5, with a possible D match to TRBD2 (6 bases). This CDR3 has 13 residues. Germline CDR1 reads SQVTM; CDR2 reads ANQGSEA. V gave up 7 bases and J gave up 5 bases, with 17 bases separating them.

The CDR3 DNA sequence: TGTGCCAGCAGCCACCGACAGAAACGCTCCTACGAGCAGTACTTC. Translated, it gives CASSHRQKRSYEQYF. V gene TRBV11-1 combines with J gene TRBJ2-7, with D perhaps TRBD1 (5 bases). This CDR3 spans 15 amino acids. Germline lookup yields CDR1 SGHAT and CDR2 FQDESV (reference sequence). V was clipped by 5 bases and J by 0 bases, with 14 bases between them.

This clonotype was seen a handful of times. The chain is built from TRBV20-1 and TRBJ2-5, with TRBD2 matching over 11 bases. The CDR3 consists of 18 residues. Germline loops: CDR1 DFQATT, CDR2 SNEGSKA (reference sequence). J gave up 5 bases and V 5 bases, and 19 bases lay outside the gene matches. CDR3 nucleotides: TGCAGTGCTCGCCCAGGGACTAGCGGCTTGGCCTGGGTGGAGACCCAGTACTTC. It yields the protein CSARPGTSGLAWVETQYF.

This clonotype was counted between two and nine times. The chain joins TRBV29-1 to TRBJ2-7; TRBD1 matches at 9 bases. CDR1 and CDR2 from the germline V gene are SQVTM and ANQGSEA. The CDR3 length is 15 residues. V shed 3 bases, J shed 2 bases, and the junction held 8 bases outside the gene matches. CDR3 sequence: CSVETPGQGPYEQYF. DNA for the CDR3: TGCAGCGTTGAGACCCCGGGACAGGGCCCCTACGAGCAGTACTTC.

This clonotype was seen many times. This chain connects TRBV7-8 to TRBJ2-2; D is ambiguous. Germline CDR1 is SGHVS and CDR2 is FQNEAQ. The CDR3 has 14 amino acids. V dropped 5 bases and J dropped 1 base, with 8 bases sitting between them. The CDR3 sequence is CASSPLGNTGELFF. The CDR3 DNA is TGTGCCAGCAGCCCCTTGGGGAACACCGGGGAGCTGTTTTTT.

The chain combines TRBV7-8 with TRBJ2-6; unclear D gene. This CDR3 has 18 residues. Looked up from germline, CDR1 is SGHVS and CDR2 is FQNEAQ. V lost 2 bases, J lost 0 bases, and 14 bases lay in between. CDR3 sequence: CASSLLENPSSGANVLTF. The CDR3 nucleotides are TGTGCCAGCAGCTTATTGGAGAATCCGAGCTCTGGGGCCAACGTCCTGACTTTC.

Only a few counts were recorded for this clonotype. The chain joins TRBV6-2 or TRBV6-3 to TRBJ1-5; 7 nucleotides align to TRBD1. The CDR3 is 14 residues long. Trimming at V came to 6 bases and at J to 2 bases, leaving 4 bases not matched to a gene. Germline CDR1 is MNHEY and CDR2 is SVGEGT. CDR3 residues: CASRGRGGNQPQHF. The CDR3 region has the DNA TGTGCCAGCAGGGGCAGGGGGGGCAATCAGCCCCAGCATTTT.

The sample holds many counts of this clonotype. The rearrangement links TRBV20-1 to TRBJ1-5; D is undetermined. V was shortened by 4 bases and J by 4 bases, with 20 bases between the two germline ends. The CDR3 loop spans 16 amino acids. Germline V gene data show CDR1 as DFQATT and CDR2 as SNEGSKA (reference sequence). CDR3 coding DNA: TGCAGTGCTATTTCCCCCTTTGCAGGTACGAATCAGCCCCAGCATTTT. Protein sequence: CSAISPFAGTNQPQHF.

This clonotype was seen more than once but under ten times. The chain is built from TRBV7-9 and TRBJ2-2, with a weak D call TRBD1 (5 bases). The CDR3 has 15 residues. V dropped 2 bases and J dropped 6 bases, with 13 bases sitting between them. Germline-derived CDR1 and CDR2 are SEHNR and FQNEAQ (reference sequence). For the CDR3, the DNA is TGTGCCAGCAGCTTATTGAGCCAGGGTGCCGGGGAGCTGTTTTTT. Its protein product is CASSLLSQGAGELFF.

In its sample, this clonotype was seen many times. The chain is built from TRBV5-1 and TRBJ1-1; tentative D call: TRBD1 (5 bases). CDR1 and CDR2 (germline): SGHRS, YFSETQ. V gave up 1 base and J gave up 6 bases, with 10 bases separating them. CDR3 length equals 13 residues. CDR3 region: CASSLKGLAEAFF. In DNA, the CDR3 is TGCGCCAGCAGCTTGAAGGGGCTAGCTGAAGCTTTCTTT.

Here the CDR3 reads CASSLVGVPYSPLHF. The DNA for the CDR3 is TGTGCCAGCAGCTTAGTTGGGGTCCCCTATTCACCCCTCCACTTT. The chain has TRBV7-9 and TRBJ1-6; D gene ambiguous. Looked up from germline, CDR1 is SEHNR and CDR2 is FQNEAQ (reference sequence). The length of the CDR3 is 15 residues. Trimming left V 1 base short and J 8 bases short, with 12 bases between. Full variable domain (remainder filled in from reference TRBV7-9 and TRBJ1-6): DTGVSQNPRHKITKRGQNVTFRCDPISEHNRLYWYRQTLGQGPEFLTYFQNEAQLEKSRLLSDRFSAERPKGSFSTLEIQRTEQGDSAMYLCASSLVGVPYSPLHFGNGTRLTVT.

This clonotype has at least ten counts. The chain links TRBV6-5 to TRBJ2-5; 7 nucleotides align to TRBD2. The trim removed 4 bases at V and 1 base at J, leaving 6 bases unmatched. The CDR3 runs 15 residues. Germline values: CDR1 MNHEY, CDR2 SVGAGI. CDR3 sequence reads: CASSSAGMGQETQYF. The CDR3 coding sequence is TGTGCCAGCAGTTCAGCGGGGATGGGCCAAGAGACCCAGTACTTC.

Concerning this clonotype itself: A read error is possible here, since a much larger clone lies one base away. The chain recombines TRBV20-1 with TRBJ2-1; 8 bases map to TRBD1. The CDR3 is 14 amino acids. CDR1 is DFQATT, CDR2 SNEGSKA, per germline (reference sequence). V lost 6 bases, J lost 6 bases, and 10 bases stayed unmatched. The DNA of the CDR3 is TGCAGTGCAAATCCTTGGACAGGGTTCAATGAGCAGTTCTTC. It codes for CSANPWTGFNEQFF.